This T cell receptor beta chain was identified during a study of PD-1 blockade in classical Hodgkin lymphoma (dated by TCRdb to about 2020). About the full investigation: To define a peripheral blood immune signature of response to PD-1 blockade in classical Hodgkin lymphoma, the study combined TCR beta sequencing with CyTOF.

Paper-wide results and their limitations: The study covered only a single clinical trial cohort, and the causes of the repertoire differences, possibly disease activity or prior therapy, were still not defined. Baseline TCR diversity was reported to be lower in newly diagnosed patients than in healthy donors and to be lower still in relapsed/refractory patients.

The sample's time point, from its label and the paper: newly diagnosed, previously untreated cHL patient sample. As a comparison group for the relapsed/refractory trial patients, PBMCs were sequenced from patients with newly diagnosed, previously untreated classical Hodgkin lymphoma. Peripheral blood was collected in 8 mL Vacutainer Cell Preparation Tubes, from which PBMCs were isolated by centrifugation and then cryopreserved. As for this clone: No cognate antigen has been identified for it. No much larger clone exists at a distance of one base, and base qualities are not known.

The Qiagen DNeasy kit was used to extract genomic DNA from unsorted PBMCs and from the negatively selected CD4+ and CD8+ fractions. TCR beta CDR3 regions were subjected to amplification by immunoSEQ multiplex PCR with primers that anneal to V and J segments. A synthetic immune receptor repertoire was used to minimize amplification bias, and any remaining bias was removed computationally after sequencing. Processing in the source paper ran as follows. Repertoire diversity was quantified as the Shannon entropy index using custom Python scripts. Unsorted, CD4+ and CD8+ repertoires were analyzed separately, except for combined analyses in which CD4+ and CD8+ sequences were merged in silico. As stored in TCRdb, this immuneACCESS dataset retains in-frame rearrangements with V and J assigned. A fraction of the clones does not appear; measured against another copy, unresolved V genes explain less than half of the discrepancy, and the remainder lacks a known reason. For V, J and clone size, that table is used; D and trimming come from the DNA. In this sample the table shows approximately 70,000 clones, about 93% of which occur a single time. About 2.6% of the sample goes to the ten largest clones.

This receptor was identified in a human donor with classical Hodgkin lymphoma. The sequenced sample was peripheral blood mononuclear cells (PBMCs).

The bases read TGTGCCAGCAGCCTAGCAACAGGGGGGCTGTACGAGCAGTACTTC. This sequence encodes CASSLATGGLYEQYF. This receptor chain uses TRBV11-2 and TRBJ2-7, with 8 central nucleotides matching TRBD1. Including the terminal cysteine and phenylalanine, the CDR3 comprises 15 residues. The retained sequence is limited to the CDR3, 45 bases, with the frame set at the first base. V is pruned by 5 bases and J by 4 bases, leaving 10 bases of the junction without a gene match. From the germline V gene, CDR1 is SGHAT and CDR2 is FQNNGV.